The 21 T cell receptor beta chains given below trace back to one sample, sequenced in a study of T cells in Graves' hyperthyroidism and ophthalmopathy. TCR beta CDR3 region amplification was performed from RNA transcripts. First-round RT-PCR targeting the TCR CDR3 was performed with the HTBI primer set. TCRdb passed the multiplex PCR reads through MiXCR, listing each CDR3 protein once. This table holds about 92,000 distinct CDR3 sequences, under 65% found once. The sequenced sample consisted of blood. Every receptor here comes from a woman aged 40 to 49 with Graves' hyperthyroidism.

CDR3 nucleotides: TGTGCCAGCAGAGACAGGGACTACGAGCAGTACTTC. Translation gives CASRDRDYEQYF. The V gene is TRBV11-2, the J gene TRBJ2-7, with 7 bases lining up with TRBD1. The CDR3 is 12 residues long. V was pared by 6 bases and J by 3 bases, with 2 bases of the junction left unmatched. The germline V gene has CDR1 SGHAT and CDR2 FQNNGV.

Worth noting for this clonotype: An end of the junction does not agree with germline; a read error may underlie this. The CDR3 DNA follows: TGTGCCAGCAGCACCCTAGGACAGGGGCTTTTCCGCCTAATTACCCCAACTAACTATGGCCACACCTTC. Its protein is CASSTLGQGLFRLITPTNYGHTF. This chain joins TRBV5-6 and TRBJ1-2; 9 bases align to TRBD1. Germline V CDR1 and CDR2: SGHDT, YYEEEE. The CDR3 contains 23 residues.

This rearrangement joins TRBV10-3 to TRBJ2-7, with TRBD1 identical over 8 bases. Germline loops: CDR1 ENHRY, CDR2 SYGVKD. Losses at the gene ends were 10 bases for V and 4 bases for J; bases not matched to a gene: 6. The length of the CDR3 is 12 residues. The CDR3 DNA sequence: TGTGCCAGTAGACAGGGGACTTACGAGCAGTACTTC. Protein: CASRQGTYEQYF.

At least ten counts were recorded for this clonotype. This sequence joins TRBV20-1 and TRBJ2-7; D may be TRBD1 (5 bases). Trimming cost V 3 bases and J 3 bases, with 12 bases left between them. CDR3 size: 13 residues. The germline V gene encodes CDR1 DFQATT and CDR2 SNEGSKA (reference sequence). DNA of the CDR3: TGCAGTGCTAGGGGGCAGGCGAACTACGAGCAGTACTTC. It codes for CSARGQANYEQYF.

Note on this clonotype: Compared with germline, one end of the junction differs, possibly owing to a read error. The chain carries TRBV29-1 and TRBJ2-1, with 12 nucleotides matching TRBD2. Germline V gives CDR1 SQVTM, CDR2 ANQGSEA. CDR3 length: 15 residues. CDR3 DNA: TGCAGCGCCCGGGCTGGACTAGCGGGACTCAATAAGCAGTTCTTC. It is translated as CSARAGLAGLNKQFF.

This chain uses TRBV2 with TRBJ1-2; weak D call: TRBD1 (5 bases). Germline CDR1 and CDR2: SNHLY and FYNNEI. The V gene lost 10 bases and the J gene lost 8 bases, with 23 bases spanning the gap. The CDR3 extends over 14 amino acids. The CDR3 spells CAISGGMGVQGYTF. In nucleotides, the CDR3 is TGTGCCATCTCGGGGGGGATGGGTGTGCAGGGCTACACCTTC.

A word on this clonotype: The CDR3 does not end in the conserved phenylalanine or tryptophan, so this is likely a read error. The chain uses TRBV7-4 and TRBJ1-1; D may be TRBD1 (5 bases). V lost 6 bases to trimming and J lost 4 bases, with 15 bases between them. CDR1 is SGHVT and CDR2 is SQSDAQ in the germline V gene. This CDR3 is built from 14 residues. CDR3 nucleotides: TGTGCCAGCAGACCAGAGGGGTGGGCCACTGAAGCTTTCCTT. This codes for CASRPEGWATEAFL.

This chain uses TRBV12-3 or TRBV12-4 with TRBJ2-5; D is perhaps TRBD2 (6 bases). The CDR3 has 14 residues. Trimming pared 6 bases from V and 2 bases from J, leaving 13 bases between. CDR3 in amino acids: CASRPAGTQETQYF. For the CDR3, the DNA is TGTGCCAGCAGGCCCGCGGGAACACAAGAGACCCAGTACTTC.

This clonotype was counted only a few times. This chain links TRBV7-2 with TRBJ1-2, with 10 nucleotides matching TRBD1. V dropped 5 bases and J dropped 5; count of bases not matched to a gene: 5. Germline V lookup: CDR1 SGHTA, CDR2 FQGNSA. The CDR3 is 14 residues long. The CDR3 coding sequence is TGTGCCAGCAGCGATCAGGGACAGGGGTATGGCTACACCTTC. As protein: CASSDQGQGYGYTF.

This clonotype was picked up many times. The rearrangement links TRBV18 to TRBJ2-5, with 7 bases matching TRBD1. The trim removed 8 bases at V and 2 bases at J, leaving 5 bases unmatched. Germline V gene lookup returns CDR1 KGHSH and CDR2 LQKENI. The CDR3 spans 13 residues. The CDR3 spells CASAEGAQETQYF. The CDR3 DNA reads as TGTGCCAGCGCCGAGGGGGCTCAAGAGACCCAGTACTTC.

This clonotype occurred many times. The chain uses TRBV15 and TRBJ1-1, with 9 bases fitting TRBD1. The CDR3 contains 14 residues. The junction had 6 bases not matched to a gene; V was cut back by 8 bases and J by 2 bases. The V gene's germline CDR1 is LNHNV and CDR2 YYDKDF (reference sequence). This CDR3 is CATRQGEVNTEAFF. The DNA of the CDR3 is TGTGCCACCCGACAGGGGGAGGTAAACACTGAAGCTTTCTTT.

This clonotype was recorded many times. The chain carries TRBV7-9 and TRBJ1-3, with D unclear. The V and J ends lost 1 base and 0 bases respectively, with 7 bases between them. Germline V gene lookup returns CDR1 SEHNR and CDR2 FQNEAQ (reference sequence). The CDR3 contains 15 residues. This CDR3 reads CASSLGPTSGNTIYF. In DNA form, the CDR3 reads TGTGCCAGCAGCTTAGGGCCAACCTCTGGAAACACCATATATTTT.

This clonotype was counted ten times or more. The V gene is TRBV28, the J gene TRBJ2-7, with a weak D call TRBD1 (5 bases). The CDR3 consists of 14 residues. Germline V CDR1 and CDR2: MDHEN, SYDVKM. V lost 5 bases, J lost 3 bases, and 14 bases lay in between. The CDR3 reads CASSHQGARYEQYF. The CDR3 DNA is TGTGCCAGCAGTCACCAGGGTGCCCGCTACGAGCAGTACTTC.

Turning to this clonotype: At one boundary the junction diverges from the germline segment, which might be a read error. V gene TRBV7-9 combines with J gene TRBJ2-5, with TRBD1 identical over 10 bases. CDR1 is SEHNR, CDR2 FQNEAQ, per germline (reference sequence). The CDR3 loop spans 14 amino acids. CDR3 residues: CASSLGDRGETQCF. The CDR3 DNA follows: TGTGCCAGCAGCTTAGGGGACAGGGGAGAGACCCAGTGCTTC.

This clonotype was seen at least ten times. J is TRBJ2-7 and V is TRBV27, with D uncertain. V was pared by 4 bases and J by 2 bases, with 12 bases between. CDR3 length equals 14 residues. Per the germline V gene, CDR1 is MNHEY and CDR2 is SMNVEV (reference sequence). The CDR3 loop is CASSSLQRAYEQYF. For the CDR3, the DNA is TGTGCCAGCAGTTCCCTCCAAAGGGCCTACGAGCAGTACTTC.

V gene TRBV7-9 combines with J gene TRBJ1-5, with D hard to call. The CDR3 is 13 amino acids. The germline V gene encodes CDR1 SEHNR and CDR2 FQNEAQ (reference sequence). The CDR3 DNA sequence: TGTACCGGCAGCGAGGCGGGTAATCAGCCCCAGCATTTT. Translation gives CTGSEAGNQPQHF.

This clonotype was observed at least ten times. The CDR3 nucleotides are TGTGCCAGCAGTACCGGCAGGGTGAGGACTGAAGCTTTCTTT. Translated: CASSTGRVRTEAFF. The rearrangement links TRBV12-3 or TRBV12-4 to TRBJ1-1, with D tentatively TRBD1 (5 bases). Trimming removed 5 bases from V and 5 bases from J, with 15 bases in between. This CDR3 comprises 14 residues.

This clonotype ranks as medium-sized. The CDR3 region is CSAKGGQGYSPLHF. For the CDR3, the DNA is TGCAGTGCTAAGGGGGGACAGGGGTATTCACCCCTCCACTTT. The rearrangement uses TRBV20-1 and TRBJ1-6; 10 nucleotides line up with TRBD1. The CDR3 runs to 14 residues. Per the germline V gene, CDR1 is DFQATT and CDR2 is SNEGSKA (reference sequence). V dropped 4 bases and J dropped 8; count of bases not matched to a gene: 5.

V gene TRBV20-1 combines with J gene TRBJ2-5; D is uncertain. The CDR3 has 12 amino acids. The V end was cut by 5 bases, the J end by 5 bases, with 12 bases between. CDR1 DFQATT and CDR2 SNEGSKA come from the germline V gene (reference sequence). Written as DNA, the CDR3 is TGCAGTGCTCTCCAGCGACGGGAGACCCAGTACTTC. Protein: CSALQRRETQYF.

The CDR3 DNA follows: TGTGCCAGCAGTCCCGGACAGGAGCGCAATGATTTGGAAAAACTGTTTTTT. It yields the protein CASSPGQERNDLEKLFF. The chain is built from TRBV12-3 or TRBV12-4 and TRBJ1-4, with 7 bases matching TRBD1. Trimming at V came to 5 bases and at J to 8 bases, leaving 17 bases not matched to a gene. The CDR3 is 17 residues long.

The rearrangement uses TRBV29-1 and TRBJ2-7, with 7 bases fitting TRBD2. The CDR3 contains 15 residues. Germline V CDR1 and CDR2: SQVTM, ANQGSEA. J gave up 3 bases and V 5 bases, and 13 bases lay outside the gene matches. CDR3 coding DNA: TGCAGCGTTATCTATCCGGGAGGAATAAACTACGAGCAGTACTTC. Translated, it gives CSVIYPGGINYEQYF.